This T cell receptor beta chain was captured by sequencing in a study of blood T cell repertoires in COVID-19. Study-level information: Donors in the United States, Italy and Spain gave samples during acute or convalescent COVID-19. Sources were T cells, B-cell-depleted T cells, or PBMCs; the material itself was cDNA or gDNA.

V was cut by 4 bases and J by 3 bases, with 12 bases left in between. Germline V gene sequence: CDR1 SEHNR, CDR2 FQNEAQ (reference sequence). The CDR3 sequence is 14 residues long. Clones were sequenced by immunoSEQ multiplex PCR, and TCRdb holds only the in-frame ones, with some missing. The sample shows hundreds of thousands of clones, over 80% of them seen only once. Across 24 US areas, participants ranged in age from about 18 to 90 years. Recovered Cohort 3 donors showed two negative PCRs, clearance, or symptom resolution. The chain recombines TRBV7-9 with TRBJ1-2; no reliable D call. This clonotype was sampled from a woman aged 18-35 years who had recovered from COVID-19. The specimen was PBMCs or T cells enriched from blood (not recorded which). The CDR3 sequence is CASSSLHPDYGYTF. In DNA form, the CDR3 reads TGTGCCAGCAGCTCATTGCACCCGGACTATGGCTACACCTTC. The entire variable domain, with the rest obtained from reference TRBV7-9 and TRBJ1-2, is as follows: DTGVSQNPRHKITKRGQNVTFRCDPISEHNRLYWYRQTLGQGPEFLTYFQNEAQLEKSRLLSDRFSAERPKGSFSTLEIQRTEQGDSAMYLCASSSLHPDYGYTFGSGTRLTVV.